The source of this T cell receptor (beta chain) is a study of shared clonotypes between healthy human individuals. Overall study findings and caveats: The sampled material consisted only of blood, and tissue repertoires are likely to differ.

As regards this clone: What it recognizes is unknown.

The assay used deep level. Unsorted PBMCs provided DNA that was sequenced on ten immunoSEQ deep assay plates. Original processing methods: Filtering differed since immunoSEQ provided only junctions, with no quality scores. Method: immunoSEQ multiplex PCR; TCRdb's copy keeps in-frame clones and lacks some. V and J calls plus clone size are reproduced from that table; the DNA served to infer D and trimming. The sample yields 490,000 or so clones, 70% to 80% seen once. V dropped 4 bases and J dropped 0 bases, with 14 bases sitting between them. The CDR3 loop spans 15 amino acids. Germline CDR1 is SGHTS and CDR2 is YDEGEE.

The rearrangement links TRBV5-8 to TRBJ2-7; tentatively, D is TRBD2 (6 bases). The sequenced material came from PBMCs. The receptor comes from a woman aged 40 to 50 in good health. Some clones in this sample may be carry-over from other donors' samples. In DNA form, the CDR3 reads TGTGCCAGCAGCGATCCGGGACTCCTCTCCTACGAGCAGTACTTC. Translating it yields CASSDPGLLSYEQYF.